This TCR beta chain was recorded in a study of blood T cell repertoires in COVID-19. Whole-study context: Acute and convalescent COVID-19 specimens originated in the United States, Italy and Spain. Sources were T cells, B-cell-depleted T cells, or PBMCs; the material itself was cDNA or gDNA.

Germline CDR1 is SGHTA and CDR2 is FQGNSA. The CDR3 runs 15 residues. The V end lost 4 bases, the J end lost 0 bases, and 11 bases lay between the germline ends. All enrollees were about 18 to 95 years old and from fewer than 25 US areas. In the source study's methods: Nucleated cell number was recorded as an estimate derived from reference gene primer amplification. This table comes from immunoSEQ multiplex PCR, and its TCRdb copy is limited to in-frame clones, with some not included. For V, J and clone size, that table is used; D and trimming come from the DNA. This sample yields about 280,000 clones, of which around 90% are seen a single time; approximately 5.7% belongs to the top ten.

The receptor comes from a woman aged 40 to 55 who had recovered from COVID-19. The chain combines TRBV7-2 with TRBJ2-3; D is ambiguous. Sequencing was performed on PBMCs or T cells enriched from blood (not recorded which). In DNA form, the CDR3 reads TGTGCCAGCAGCTCTCGGAGTGCTAGCACAGATACGCAGTATTTT. Amino acids: CASSSRSASTDTQYF.